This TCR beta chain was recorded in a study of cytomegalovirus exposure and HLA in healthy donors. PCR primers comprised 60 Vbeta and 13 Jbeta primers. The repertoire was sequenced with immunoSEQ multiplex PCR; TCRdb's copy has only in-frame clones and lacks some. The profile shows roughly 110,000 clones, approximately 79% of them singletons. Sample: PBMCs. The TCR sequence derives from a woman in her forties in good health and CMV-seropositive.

The CDR3 reads CASSRMGAQWQETQYF. Written as DNA, the CDR3 is TGTGCCAGCAGCCGGATGGGGGCTCAATGGCAAGAGACCCAGTACTTC. The rearrangement uses TRBV11-1 and TRBJ2-5; D may be TRBD1 (6 bases). The CDR3 is 16 amino acids. V dropped 5 bases and J dropped 2 bases, with 18 bases sitting between them. Germline CDR1 is SGHAT and CDR2 is FQDESV (reference sequence).